Listed here is a single T cell receptor (beta chain). Antigen unknown. This sample is part of a study of graft-versus-host responses after intestinal transplantation. Looking at the study overall: Anti-thymocyte globulin served as induction for all recipients, who then took tacrolimus and steroids for about 3 years.

With V trimmed by 3 bases and J by 5 bases, 8 bases remained unmatched. This CDR3 region has 16 residues. Per germline, CDR1 SGHRS and CDR2 YFSETQ. TCRdb's copy holds only in-frame clones and misses some; the assay was immunoSEQ multiplex PCR. Of about 17,000 clones in the sample, over 70% were seen once. Graft specimens yielded both intraepithelial and lamina propria lymphocytes. Study-level results: Early after transplant, HvG clones declined as circulating GvH clones peaked. Allograft graft-versus-host to host-versus-graft clonal ratios ran high in patients with graft-donor T cell macrochimerism. There were GvH clones found in recipient marrow, and some of them appeared first in ileum or blood.

The sequence was collected from a human patient who received an intestinal transplant, so some T cells may come from the graft donor. The V call is TRBV5-1, the J call TRBJ1-6, with 7 bases that match TRBD1. The input for sequencing was ileum tissue, taken almost 470 days after intestinal transplant. CDR3 coding DNA: TGCGCCAGCAGCTCGGTTGGGACAGCAAATAATTCACCCCTCCACTTT. Amino acid sequence: CASSSVGTANNSPLHF.